This is a list of T cell receptor beta chains from one sample in a study of tumor-infiltrating lymphocytes in primary liver carcinoma. TCRdb analysed the multiplex PCR reads with MiXCR anew, one entry per CDR3 protein. The sample has tens of thousands of distinct CDR3 sequences; around 79% are singletons. The sample taken for sequencing was liver tumor tissue from sampling region 2. These receptors came from a man aged 40-55 years with primary liver carcinoma and hepatitis B virus infection. CDR3s include the opening cysteine and the closing phenylalanine or tryptophan. D genes are given only for firm matches. Clone size is stated in some rows and not others, as once, few, many or a class when expanded.

>once|TRBJ1-4|TRBV4-1|NA
CASSPILRDEKLFF
TGTGCCAGCAGCCCTATCCTCAGAGATGAAAAACTGTTTTTT
>NA|TRBJ2-7|TRBV6-8|TRBD1
CASSWGQVATRDQHF
TGTGCCAGCAGTTGGGGACAGGTCGCTACGAGAGACCAGCACTTC
>NA|TRBJ2-1|TRBV11-2|TRBD2
CASSSDIGLAIGGQFF
TGTGCCAGCAGCTCGGATATCGGACTAGCCATCGGTGGGCAGTTCTTC
>NA|TRBJ2-1|TRBV13|TRBD1
CTSNLGQGQFF
TGTACCAGCAACTTGGGACAGGGACAGTTCTTC
>many|TRBJ2-1|TRBV12-3/TRBV12-4|TRBD2
CASSPQAGGSGDEQFF
TGTGCCAGCAGTCCCCAGGCGGGAGGGTCGGGGGATGAGCAGTTCTTC
>NA|TRBJ2-2|TRBV29-1|NA
CSVDRRARTWELFF
TGCAGTGTTGATCGGAGGGCGCGTACCTGGGAGCTGTTTTTT
>NA|TRBJ2-4|TRBV11-2|NA
CASSPQRVWDIPYF
TGTGCCAGCAGCCCCCAAAGGGTGTGGGACATTCCGTACTTC
>NA|TRBJ2-2|TRBV4-1|NA
CASSQEAGNIRELFF
TGCGCCAGCAGCCAAGAGGCGGGGAACATCAGGGAGCTGTTTTTT
>NA|TRBJ2-7|TRBV28|TRBD2
CASSQLAGGNEQYF
TGTGCCAGCAGTCAACTAGCGGGTGGAAACGAGCAGTACTTC
>once|TRBJ2-7|TRBV10-2|NA
CASSVSSDYAYEQYF
TGCGCCAGCAGTGTGTCTTCGGATTATGCCTACGAGCAGTACTTC
>NA|TRBJ1-1|TRBV4-1|NA
CASSQITGGAEAIF
TGCGCCAGCAGCCAAATCACAGGAGGCGCGGAAGCTATCTTT
>NA|TRBJ2-5|TRBV12-3/TRBV12-4|NA
CASSLDKGWEETQHF
TGTGCCAGCAGTTTAGACAAGGGATGGGAAGAGACCCAGCACTTC
>NA|TRBJ2-5|TRBV5-8|TRBD2
CASSLGGTRLGETQYF
TGTGCCAGCAGCTTGGGGGGGACTAGGCTTGGAGAGACCCAGTACTTC
>medium-sized|TRBJ2-1|TRBV12-3/TRBV12-4|TRBD2
CASSLAGGPRGYEQFF
TGTGCCAGCAGTTTAGCGGGAGGGCCTAGAGGGTATGAGCAGTTCTTC
>NA|TRBJ1-2|TRBV11-2|NA
CASSSLGGLHGYTF
TGTGCCAGCAGCAGCCTGGGAGGGTTGCACGGCTACACCTTC
>NA|TRBJ2-1|TRBV5-6|NA
CASSTKNGVQFF
TGTGCCAGCAGCACCAAGAATGGTGTGCAGTTCTTC
>NA|TRBJ1-4|TRBV11-2|NA
CASSIEVEDEKQFF
TGTGCCAGCAGCATAGAGGTTGAGGACGAAAAACAGTTTTTT
>NA|TRBJ1-2|TRBV11-2|NA
CASRERDVTYGYTF
TGTGCCAGCAGAGAGAGGGATGTCACCTATGGCTACACCTTC
>NA|TRBJ1-4|TRBV6-6|TRBD1
CASSPVTGSEKLFF
TGTGCCAGCAGTCCGGTGACAGGGAGTGAAAAACTGTTTTTT
>once|TRBJ2-3|TRBV10-3|NA
CAISEDTTDTQYF
TGTGCCATCAGTGAAGACACAACAGATACGCAGTATTTT
>many|TRBJ2-2|TRBV6-5|NA
CASSPRYTGELFF
TGTGCCAGCAGCCCCCGGTACACCGGGGAGCTGTTTTTT
>NA|TRBJ2-4|TRBV5-6|NA
CASSLLEGLGNIQYF
TGTGCCAGTAGCTTGTTGGAGGGATTAGGAAACATTCAGTACTTC
>NA|TRBJ1-5|TRBV6-1|NA
CASSGGWTIDQPRHF
TGTGCCAGCAGTGGGGGGTGGACAATCGATCAACCCCGGCATTTT